The entry below describes one T cell receptor (beta chain). The CDR3 sequence is 14 residues long. Deletions cut 1 base from V and 6 bases from J, with 10 bases between. Per the germline V gene, CDR1 is SEHNR and CDR2 is FQNEAQ (reference sequence). The data were taken from a study of T cell changes during pregnancy in multiple sclerosis. Measured with immunoSEQ multiplex PCR; TCRdb has only the in-frame clones, and not every one. The profile covers approximately 49,000 clones, with more than 85% appearing a single time and 0.99% taken by the ten largest. The gene calls are TRBV7-9 and TRBJ1-5; D ambiguous. The source is a female donor with multiple sclerosis, enrolled in a pregnancy study. The material sequenced was peripheral blood, taken after pregnancy. The CDR3 DNA reads as TGTGCCAGCAGCTTAGATGTAGTTGGTCAGCCCCAGCATTTT. It yields the protein CASSLDVVGQPQHF.